This TCR beta chain originates from a study of blood T cell repertoires in COVID-19. Across the whole study: Both acute and convalescent COVID-19 samples were obtained from the United States, Italy and Spain. T cells, B-cell-depleted T cells, or PBMCs supplied cDNA or gDNA.

Germline V gene data show CDR1 as SGDLS and CDR2 as YYNGEE. Unmatched junction bases numbered 8, after V lost 3 bases and J lost 4 bases. The CDR3 sequence is 15 residues long. In the source study's methods: It was from reference gene primer amplification that nucleated cell counts were estimated. Measured with immunoSEQ multiplex PCR; TCRdb has only the in-frame clones, and not every one. V, J and clone size were drawn from that table, and D and trimming were deduced from the DNA. This sample has around 240,000 clones, with 83% found just once. The material sequenced was peripheral blood. The genes are TRBV9 and TRBJ1-1, with 8 bases matching TRBD1. The receptor comes from a woman aged 45-60 years with acute or convalescent COVID-19. CDR3 residues: CASSAGTGLSTEAFF. The CDR3 DNA reads TGTGCCAGCAGCGCGGGGACAGGCTTGAGCACTGAAGCTTTCTTT.